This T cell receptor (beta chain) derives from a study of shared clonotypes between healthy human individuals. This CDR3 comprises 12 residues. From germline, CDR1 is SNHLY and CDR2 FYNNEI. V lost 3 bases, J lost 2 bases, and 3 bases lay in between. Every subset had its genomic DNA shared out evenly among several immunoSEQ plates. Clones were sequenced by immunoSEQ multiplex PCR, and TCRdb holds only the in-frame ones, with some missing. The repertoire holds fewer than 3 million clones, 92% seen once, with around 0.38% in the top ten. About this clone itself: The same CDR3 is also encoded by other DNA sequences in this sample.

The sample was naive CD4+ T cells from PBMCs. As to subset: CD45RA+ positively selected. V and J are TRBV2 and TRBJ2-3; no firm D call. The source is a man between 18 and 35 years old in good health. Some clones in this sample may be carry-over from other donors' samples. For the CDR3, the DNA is TGTGCCAGCAGTGACCTCACAGATACGCAGTATTTT. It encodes CASSDLTDTQYF.